This T cell receptor (beta chain) was recorded in a study of vaccination and CD4 T cells after COVID-19. For this clonotype: Its antigen is still unknown.

The Oncomine TCR Beta short-read assay sequenced DNA from cultured CD4+ T cells. MiXCR, run by TCRdb on the PCR reads, gives a single entry per CDR3 protein. The top ten hold 26% of the sample, which has 9,500 to 12,000 distinct CDR3 sequences, roughly 61% seen once. Treatment given: approximately nine-day PBMC culture with coronavirus spike peptide pools or control peptides (ViraFEST assay). ViraFEST sequenced TCRs after peptide-pool expansion of antigen-specific T cells. CDR3 length: 14 amino acids. V was pared by 1 base and J by 0 bases, with 7 bases between. Germline lookup yields CDR1 DFQATT and CDR2 SNEGSKA (reference sequence).

This clonotype originated in a human donor who had recovered from COVID-19. The chain uses TRBV20-1 and TRBJ1-5; D not resolved. The sequences come from CD4+ T cells from blood, cultured in vitro, collected before SARS-CoV-2 vaccination. DNA of the CDR3: TGCAGTGCTAGAGTGCTATCTAGCAATCAGCCCCAGCATTTT. It yields the protein CSARVLSSNQPQHF.